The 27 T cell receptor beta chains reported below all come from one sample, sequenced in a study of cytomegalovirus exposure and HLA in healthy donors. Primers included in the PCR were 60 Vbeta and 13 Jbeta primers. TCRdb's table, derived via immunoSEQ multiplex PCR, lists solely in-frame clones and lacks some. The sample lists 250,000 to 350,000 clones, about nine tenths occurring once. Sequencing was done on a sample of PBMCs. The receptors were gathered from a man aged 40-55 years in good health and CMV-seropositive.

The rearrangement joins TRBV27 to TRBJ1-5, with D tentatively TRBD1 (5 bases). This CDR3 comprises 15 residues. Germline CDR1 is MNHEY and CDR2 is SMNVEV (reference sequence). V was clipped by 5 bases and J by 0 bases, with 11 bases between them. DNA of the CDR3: TGTGCCAGCAGTCCCGGGACTGTTAGCAATCAGCCCCAGCATTTT. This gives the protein CASSPGTVSNQPQHF.

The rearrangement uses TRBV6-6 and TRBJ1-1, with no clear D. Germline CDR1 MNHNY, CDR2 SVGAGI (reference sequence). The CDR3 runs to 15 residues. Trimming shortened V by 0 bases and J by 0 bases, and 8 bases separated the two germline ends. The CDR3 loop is CASSYSREMNTEAFF. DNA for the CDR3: TGTGCCAGCAGTTACTCCCGGGAGATGAACACTGAAGCTTTCTTT.

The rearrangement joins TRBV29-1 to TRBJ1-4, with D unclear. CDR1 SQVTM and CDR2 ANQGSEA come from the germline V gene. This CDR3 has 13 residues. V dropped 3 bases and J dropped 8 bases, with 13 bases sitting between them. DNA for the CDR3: TGCAGCGTTGAGAGTCTATTCAACGAAAAACTGTTTTTT. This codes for CSVESLFNEKLFF.

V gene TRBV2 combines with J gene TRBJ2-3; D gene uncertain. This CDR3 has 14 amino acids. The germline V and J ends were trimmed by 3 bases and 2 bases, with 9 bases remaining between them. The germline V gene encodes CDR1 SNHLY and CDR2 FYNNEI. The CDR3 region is CASSDLAPTDTQYF. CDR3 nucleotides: TGTGCCAGCAGTGACTTGGCCCCCACAGATACGCAGTATTTT.

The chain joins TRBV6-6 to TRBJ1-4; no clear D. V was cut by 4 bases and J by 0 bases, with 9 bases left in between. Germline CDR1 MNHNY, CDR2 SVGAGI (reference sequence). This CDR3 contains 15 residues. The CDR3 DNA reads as TGTGCCAGCAGTTCCAACGGTGCAACTAATGAAAAACTGTTTTTT. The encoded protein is CASSSNGATNEKLFF.

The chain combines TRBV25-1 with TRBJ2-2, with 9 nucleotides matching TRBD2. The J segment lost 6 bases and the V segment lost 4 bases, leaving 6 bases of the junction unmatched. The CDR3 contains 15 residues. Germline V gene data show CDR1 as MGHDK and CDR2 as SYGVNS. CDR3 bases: TGTGCCAGCAGTGGGGCGGGAGGGTGGTCCGGGGAGCTGTTTTTT. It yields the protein CASSGAGGWSGELFF.

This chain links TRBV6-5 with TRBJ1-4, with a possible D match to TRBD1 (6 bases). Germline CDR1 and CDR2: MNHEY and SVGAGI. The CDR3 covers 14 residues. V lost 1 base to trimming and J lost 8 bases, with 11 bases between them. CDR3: CASSYFRGSEKLFF. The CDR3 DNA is TGTGCCAGCAGTTACTTTAGGGGGAGCGAAAAACTGTTTTTT.

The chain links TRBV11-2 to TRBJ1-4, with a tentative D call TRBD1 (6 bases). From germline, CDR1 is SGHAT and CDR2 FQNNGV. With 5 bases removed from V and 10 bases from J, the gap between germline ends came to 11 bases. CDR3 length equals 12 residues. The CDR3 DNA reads TGTGCCAGCAGCCAACAGGGTGTAAAACTGTTTTTT. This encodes CASSQQGVKLFF.

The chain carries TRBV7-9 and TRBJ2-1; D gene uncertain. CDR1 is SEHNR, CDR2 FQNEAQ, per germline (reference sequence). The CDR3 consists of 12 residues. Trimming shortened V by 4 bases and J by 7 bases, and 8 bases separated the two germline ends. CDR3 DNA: TGTGCCAGCAGCTCGGTCGTGAATGAGCAGTTCTTC. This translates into CASSSVVNEQFF.

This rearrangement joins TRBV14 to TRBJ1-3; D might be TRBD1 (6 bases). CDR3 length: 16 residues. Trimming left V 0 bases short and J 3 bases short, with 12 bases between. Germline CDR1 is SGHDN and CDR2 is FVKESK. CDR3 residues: CASSQDYREFGNTIYF. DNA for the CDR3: TGTGCCAGCAGCCAAGATTACAGGGAATTTGGAAACACCATATATTTT.

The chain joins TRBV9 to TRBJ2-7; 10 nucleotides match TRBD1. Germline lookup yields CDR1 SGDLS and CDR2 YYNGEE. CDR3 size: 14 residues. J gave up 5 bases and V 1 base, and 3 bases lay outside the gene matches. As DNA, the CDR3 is TGTGCCAGCAGCGTATGGGACAGGGGCAACGAGCAGTACTTC. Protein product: CASSVWDRGNEQYF. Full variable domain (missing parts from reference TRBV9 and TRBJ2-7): DSGVTQTPKHLITATGQRVTLRCSPRSGDLSVYWYQQSLDQGLQFLIQYYNGEERAKGNILERFSAQQFPDLHSELNLSSLELGDSALYFCASSVWDRGNEQYFGPGTRLTVT.

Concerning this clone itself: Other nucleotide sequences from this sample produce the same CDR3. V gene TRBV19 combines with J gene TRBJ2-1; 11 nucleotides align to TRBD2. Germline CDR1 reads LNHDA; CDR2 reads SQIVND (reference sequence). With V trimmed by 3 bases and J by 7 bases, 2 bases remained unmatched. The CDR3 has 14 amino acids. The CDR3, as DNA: TGTGCCAGTAGTATCACTAGCGGGAGTAATGAGCAGTTCTTC. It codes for CASSITSGSNEQFF.

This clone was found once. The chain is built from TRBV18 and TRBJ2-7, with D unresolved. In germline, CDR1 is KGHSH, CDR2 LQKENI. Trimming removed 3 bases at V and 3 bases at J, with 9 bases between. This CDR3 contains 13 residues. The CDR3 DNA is TGTGCCAGCTCACCGGCTCAGGTCTACGAGCAGTACTTC. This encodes CASSPAQVYEQYF. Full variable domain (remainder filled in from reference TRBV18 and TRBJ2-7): NAGVMQNPRHLVRRRGQEARLRCSPMKGHSHVYWYRQLPEEGLKFMVYLQKENIIDESGMPKERFSAEFPKEGPSILRIQQVVRGDSAAYFCASSPAQVYEQYFGPGTRLTVT.

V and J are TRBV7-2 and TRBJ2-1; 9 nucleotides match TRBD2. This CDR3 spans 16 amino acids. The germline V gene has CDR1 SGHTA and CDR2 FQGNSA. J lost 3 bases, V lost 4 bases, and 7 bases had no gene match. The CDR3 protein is CASSSTGTSFYNEQFF. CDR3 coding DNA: TGTGCCAGCAGCTCAACCGGGACTAGCTTCTACAATGAGCAGTTCTTC.

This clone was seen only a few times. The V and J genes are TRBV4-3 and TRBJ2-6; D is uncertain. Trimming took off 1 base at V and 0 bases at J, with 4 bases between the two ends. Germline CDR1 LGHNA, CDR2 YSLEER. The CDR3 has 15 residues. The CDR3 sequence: CASSQGSSGANVLTF. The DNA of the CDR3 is TGCGCCAGCAGCCAAGGGAGCTCTGGGGCCAACGTCCTGACTTTC.

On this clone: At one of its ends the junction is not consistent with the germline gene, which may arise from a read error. The CDR3 loop reads CSSSFPDSPWGYTF. CDR3 DNA sequence: TGTTCCAGCAGCTTCCCGGACAGTCCTTGGGGCTACACCTTC. This sequence joins TRBV7-9 and TRBJ1-2, with D tentatively TRBD1 (6 bases). The CDR3 has 14 amino acids. CDR1 and CDR2 (germline): SEHNR, FQNEAQ (reference sequence). Combining the CDR3 with reference TRBV7-9 and TRBJ1-2 gives the whole variable domain DTGVSQNPRHKITKRGQNVTFRCDPISEHNRLYWYRQTLGQGPEFLTYFQNEAQLEKSRLLSDRFSAERPKGSFSTLEIQRTEQGDSAMYLCSSSFPDSPWGYTFGSGTRLTVV.

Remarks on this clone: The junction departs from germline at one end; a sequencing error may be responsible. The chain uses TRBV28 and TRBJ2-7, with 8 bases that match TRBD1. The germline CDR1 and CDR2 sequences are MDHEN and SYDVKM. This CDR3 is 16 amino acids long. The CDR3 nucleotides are TGTGCCAGCAGTTTCCCCGGGACAGGTGGGTCCTACGGGCAGTACTTC. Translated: CASSFPGTGGSYGQYF.

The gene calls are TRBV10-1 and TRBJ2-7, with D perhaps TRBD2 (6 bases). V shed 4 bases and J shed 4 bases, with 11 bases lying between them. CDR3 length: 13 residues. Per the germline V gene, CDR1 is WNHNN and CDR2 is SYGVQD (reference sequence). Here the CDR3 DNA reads TGCGCCAGCAGTGCCGGGAGCAGGTACGAGCAGTACTTC. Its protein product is CASSAGSRYEQYF.

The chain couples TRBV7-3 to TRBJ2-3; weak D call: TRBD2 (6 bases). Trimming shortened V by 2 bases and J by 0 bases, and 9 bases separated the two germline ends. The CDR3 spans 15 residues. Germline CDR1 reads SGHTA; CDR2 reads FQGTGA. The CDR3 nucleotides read TGTGCCAGCAGCTTAGGGCTAGCGAGCACAGATACGCAGTATTTT. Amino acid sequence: CASSLGLASTDTQYF.

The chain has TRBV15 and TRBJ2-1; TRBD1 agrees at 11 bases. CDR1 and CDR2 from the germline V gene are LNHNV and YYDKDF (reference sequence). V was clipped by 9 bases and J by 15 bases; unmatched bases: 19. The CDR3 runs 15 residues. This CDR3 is CATYPGTGGTRDLFF. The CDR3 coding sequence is TGTGCCACGTATCCCGGGACAGGGGGGACTAGAGATCTGTTCTTC.

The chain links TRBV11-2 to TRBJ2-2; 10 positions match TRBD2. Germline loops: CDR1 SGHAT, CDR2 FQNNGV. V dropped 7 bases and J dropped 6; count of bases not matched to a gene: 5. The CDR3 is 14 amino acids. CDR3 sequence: CASISSGSPGELFF. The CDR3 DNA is TGTGCCAGCATCTCTAGCGGGAGTCCCGGGGAGCTGTTTTTT.

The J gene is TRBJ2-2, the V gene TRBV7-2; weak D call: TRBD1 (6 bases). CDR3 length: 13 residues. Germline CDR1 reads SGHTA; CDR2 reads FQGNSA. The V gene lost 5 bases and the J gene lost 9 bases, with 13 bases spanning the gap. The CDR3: CASSDRSTRELFF. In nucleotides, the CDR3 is TGTGCCAGCAGCGACAGGAGTACCCGGGAGCTGTTTTTT.

The CDR3 spells CASTQDREIAYEQYF. DNA for the CDR3: TGTGCCAGCACTCAGGACAGGGAAATTGCCTACGAGCAGTACTTC. V usage is TRBV2 and J usage is TRBJ2-7; 8 bases line up with TRBD1. Germline values: CDR1 SNHLY, CDR2 FYNNEI. The CDR3 sequence is 15 residues long. Trimming removed 7 bases from V and 2 bases from J; junction bases left unmatched: 10.

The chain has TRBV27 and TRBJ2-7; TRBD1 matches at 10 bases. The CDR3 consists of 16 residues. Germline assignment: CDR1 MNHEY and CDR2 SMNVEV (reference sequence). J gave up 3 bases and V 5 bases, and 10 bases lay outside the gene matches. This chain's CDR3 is CASSPTTGGEGYEQYF. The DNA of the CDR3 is TGTGCCAGCAGTCCGACGACAGGGGGCGAAGGCTACGAGCAGTACTTC.

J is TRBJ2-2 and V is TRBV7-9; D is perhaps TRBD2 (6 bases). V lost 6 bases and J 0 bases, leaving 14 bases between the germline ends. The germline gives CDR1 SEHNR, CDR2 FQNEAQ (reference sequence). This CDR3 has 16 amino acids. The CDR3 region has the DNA TGTGCCAGCAGTCCTAGCCGACTAGCGAACACCGGGGAGCTGTTTTTT. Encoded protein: CASSPSRLANTGELFF.

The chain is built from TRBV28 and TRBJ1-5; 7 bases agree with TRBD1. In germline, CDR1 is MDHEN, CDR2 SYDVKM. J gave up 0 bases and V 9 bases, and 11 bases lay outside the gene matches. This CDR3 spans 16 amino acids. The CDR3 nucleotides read TGTGCCAGTTCCCGGGACAGACGAATTAGCAATCAGCCCCAGCATTTT. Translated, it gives CASSRDRRISNQPQHF.

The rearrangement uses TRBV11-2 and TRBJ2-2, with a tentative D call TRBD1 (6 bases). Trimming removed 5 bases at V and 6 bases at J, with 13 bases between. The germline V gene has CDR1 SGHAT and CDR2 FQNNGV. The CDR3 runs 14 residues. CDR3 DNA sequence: TGTGCCAGCAGCCCCGACAGGAGTCCCGGGGAGCTGTTTTTT. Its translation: CASSPDRSPGELFF.